One and the same sample provided the 25 T cell receptor beta chains below, sequenced in a study of blood T cell repertoires in COVID-19. The assay was immunoSEQ multiplex PCR, and TCRdb's table has in-frame clones only and misses some. The sample yields about 230,000 clones, 65% to 90% seen once. Sequencing was done on a sample of peripheral blood. Source of these receptors: a man aged 50 to 59 with COVID-19, enrolled during active disease.

The V and J genes are TRBV9 and TRBJ1-3; 8 nucleotides line up with TRBD1. Trimming at V came to 2 bases and at J to 8 bases, leaving 12 bases not matched to a gene. Germline CDR1 and CDR2: SGDLS and YYNGEE. This CDR3 region has 16 residues. The CDR3 bases are TGTGCCAGCAGCGTTCTCCAGGGGGCTCAATCGGACACCATATATTTT. Protein product: CASSVLQGAQSDTIYF.

V is TRBV4-2 and J is TRBJ1-6, with a weak D call TRBD1 (5 bases). V was cut by 2 bases and J by 3 bases, with 14 bases left in between. This CDR3 spans 17 amino acids. The germline gives CDR1 LGHNA, CDR2 YNFKEQ. Written as DNA, the CDR3 is TGTGCCAGCAGCCAAAGCACGGGCAGGGACTATAATTCACCCCTCCACTTT. As protein: CASSQSTGRDYNSPLHF.

DNA for the CDR3: TGCGCCAGCAGCAAGGGACTAGCGGGGGGGCCCACAGATACGCAGTATTTT. Protein product: CASSKGLAGGPTDTQYF. The genes are TRBV5-1 and TRBJ2-3; TRBD2 aligns across 16 bases. V lost 4 bases and J lost 2; bases outside the gene matches: 4. The CDR3 totals 17 residues. Germline assignment: CDR1 SGHRS and CDR2 YFSETQ.

The CDR3 sequence: CASSQGQGRQPQHF. For the CDR3, the DNA is TGCGCCAGCAGCCAAGGACAGGGTCGTCAGCCCCAGCATTTT. V and J are TRBV4-1 and TRBJ1-5; the match to TRBD1 covers 7 bases. CDR1 is MGHRA and CDR2 is YSYEKL in the germline V gene. The CDR3 totals 14 residues. With V trimmed by 1 base and J by 6 bases, 3 bases remained unmatched.

The rearrangement uses TRBV6-5 and TRBJ1-3; 11 positions agree with TRBD1. CDR1 MNHEY and CDR2 SVGAGI come from the germline V gene. The V segment lost 8 bases and the J segment 7 bases; nucleotides outside the gene matches: 10. The CDR3 length is 15 residues. The DNA for the CDR3 is TGTGCCAGCGCCAAATACCGGGACAGGGGGAACACCATATATTTT. Encoded protein: CASAKYRDRGNTIYF.

The chain joins TRBV27 to TRBJ1-6, with 8 bases identical to TRBD1. The CDR3 runs 16 residues. Germline assignment: CDR1 MNHEY and CDR2 SMNVEV (reference sequence). With 2 bases clipped from V and 7 bases from J, the junction kept 7 bases outside the gene matches. The CDR3 coding sequence is TGTGCCAGCAGTTTACTCCGACAGGGGTTAAATTCACCCCTCCACTTT. It encodes CASSLLRQGLNSPLHF.

This sequence joins TRBV27 and TRBJ1-5, with 11 nucleotides matching TRBD1. Per germline, CDR1 MNHEY and CDR2 SMNVEV (reference sequence). With 1 base clipped from V and 3 bases from J, the junction kept 2 bases outside the gene matches. The CDR3 contains 16 residues. CDR3 loop: CASSLLGQGDNQPQHF. CDR3 bases: TGTGCCAGCAGTTTATTGGGACAGGGGGACAATCAGCCCCAGCATTTT.

CDR3 bases: TGTGCCAGCAGCGTAGCGGAGGGAGTACTAGGCTATGGCTACACCTTC. Translated, it gives CASSVAEGVLGYGYTF. The rearrangement uses TRBV9 and TRBJ1-2; D is unresolved. Trimming took 0 bases from V and 4 from J, leaving 16 bases between them. This CDR3 comprises 16 residues. From germline, CDR1 is SGDLS and CDR2 YYNGEE. The full variable domain, completed using reference TRBV9 and TRBJ1-2, is DSGVTQTPKHLITATGQRVTLRCSPRSGDLSVYWYQQSLDQGLQFLIQYYNGEERAKGNILERFSAQQFPDLHSELNLSSLELGDSALYFCASSVAEGVLGYGYTFGSGTRLTVV.

The chain joins TRBV19 to TRBJ1-5; perhaps TRBD1 as D (5 bases). The CDR3 is 13 residues long. The V end lost 9 bases, the J end lost 6 bases, and 15 bases lay between the germline ends. Germline values: CDR1 LNHDA, CDR2 SQIVND (reference sequence). The chain's CDR3 is CASNGGLVQPQHF. The CDR3 region has the DNA TGTGCCAGCAACGGGGGGTTGGTTCAGCCCCAGCATTTT.

The chain has TRBV28 and TRBJ2-7; 7 bases map to TRBD2. The CDR3 is 15 residues long. Germline V lookup: CDR1 MDHEN, CDR2 SYDVKM. The V and J ends lost 6 bases and 4 bases, in that order; junction bases with no gene match: 12. The CDR3 here is CASSPTGLGNYEQYF. The CDR3 DNA is TGTGCCAGCAGCCCCACAGGACTAGGAAATTACGAGCAGTACTTC.

This chain joins TRBV16 and TRBJ1-4, with 7 bases lining up with TRBD1. Germline CDR1 is KGHSY and CDR2 is FQNENV. The CDR3 length is 15 residues. The V segment lost 4 bases and the J segment 7 bases; nucleotides outside the gene matches: 9. The DNA for the CDR3 is TGTGCCAGCAGCCTCCTCGGGCAGGGGGGTGAAAAACTGTTTTTT. Translated: CASSLLGQGGEKLFF.

CDR3 nucleotide sequence: TGTGCCTGGAGTACCCCCGCAGACAGGTGGGGCTATGGCTACACCTTC. Translated: CAWSTPADRWGYGYTF. The chain recombines TRBV30 with TRBJ1-2; D possibly corresponds to TRBD1 (6 bases). From germline, CDR1 is GTSNPN and CDR2 SVGIG (reference sequence). This CDR3 has 16 residues. V shed 2 bases and J shed 4 bases, with 20 bases lying between them.

The chain couples TRBV30 to TRBJ2-7, with D perhaps TRBD1 (7 bases). The V end was cut by 3 bases, the J end by 3 bases, with 21 bases between. Germline V lookup: CDR1 GTSNPN, CDR2 SVGIG (reference sequence). CDR3 length: 16 amino acids. The CDR3 is CAWSFPGARGVYEQYF. For the CDR3, the DNA is TGTGCCTGGAGCTTTCCCGGCGCCAGGGGGGTCTACGAGCAGTACTTC.

The CDR3 coding sequence is TGTGCCAGCAGAGAGGGACTGGGAGGAGGGCCCCAGCATTTT. It is translated as CASREGLGGGPQHF. The chain has TRBV25-1 and TRBJ1-5, with a possible D match to TRBD1 (5 bases). The CDR3 consists of 14 residues. The V gene's germline CDR1 is MGHDK and CDR2 SYGVNS. Trimming took off 6 bases at V and 9 bases at J, with 18 bases between the two ends.

The chain employs TRBV15 and TRBJ1-3; D call uncertain. V was pared by 0 bases and J by 8 bases, with 11 bases between. The CDR3 runs 14 residues. Germline V gene lookup returns CDR1 LNHNV and CDR2 YYDKDF (reference sequence). CDR3 nucleotide sequence: TGTGCCACCAGCAGAGATCCGGCGGGAGACACCATATATTTT. Its translation is CATSRDPAGDTIYF.

The count of this clone is one. The chain recombines TRBV7-2 with TRBJ2-5, with 10 nucleotides matching TRBD1. The CDR3 has 13 amino acids. V trimming: 8 bases; J trimming: 5 bases; junction bases outside the gene matches: 5. Germline V CDR1 and CDR2: SGHTA, FQGNSA. The CDR3, as DNA: TGTGCCAGCCGTGGACAGGGGGTGGAGACCCAGTACTTC. Its translation is CASRGQGVETQYF.

The rearrangement uses TRBV19 and TRBJ2-7; 8 bases line up with TRBD1. The junction had 8 bases not matched to a gene; V was cut back by 8 bases and J by 5 bases. There are 13 residues in the CDR3. The germline CDR1 and CDR2 sequences are LNHDA and SQIVND (reference sequence). The CDR3 loop is CASGPQGADEQYF. Here the CDR3 DNA reads TGTGCCAGTGGCCCTCAGGGGGCGGACGAGCAGTACTTC. Based on the CDR3 plus reference TRBV19 and TRBJ2-7, the full variable domain is DGGITQSPKYLFRKEGQNVTLSCEQNLNHDAMYWYRQDPGQGLRLIYYSQIVNDFQKGDIAEGYSVSREKKESFPLTVTSAQKNPTAFYLCASGPQGADEQYFGPGTRLTVT.

This chain joins TRBV5-5 and TRBJ1-1, with a tentative D call TRBD1 (5 bases). The CDR3 length is 13 residues. Looked up from germline, CDR1 is SGHKS and CDR2 is YYEKEE (reference sequence). V was clipped by 4 bases and J by 7 bases, with 14 bases between them. CDR3 DNA: TGTGCCAGCAGCACCCATTGGGGGGATGAAGCTTTCTTT. It codes for CASSTHWGDEAFF.

This chain joins TRBV27 and TRBJ1-1; unclear D gene. Trimming left V 4 bases short and J 0 bases short, with 6 bases between. CDR1 and CDR2 from the germline V gene are MNHEY and SMNVEV (reference sequence). The CDR3 is made up of 13 amino acids. CDR3 bases: TGTGCCAGCAGTTATACAGTGAACACTGAAGCTTTCTTT. Translated: CASSYTVNTEAFF.

The CDR3 DNA follows: TGTGCCAGCAGCGTAAGATCCGGGTTCATGGGAAGGGAGGTCCGCTATGGCTACACCTTC. Amino acid sequence: CASSVRSGFMGREVRYGYTF. V and J are TRBV9 and TRBJ1-2, with D unclear. Trimming took 1 base from V and 4 from J, leaving 29 bases between them. From germline, CDR1 is SGDLS and CDR2 YYNGEE. The CDR3 loop spans 20 amino acids.

CDR3 sequence reads: CASKGQGNSYEQYF. The CDR3 region has the DNA TGTGCCAGTAAGGGACAAGGGAACTCCTACGAGCAGTACTTC. The V call is TRBV19, the J call TRBJ2-7, with D perhaps matching TRBD1 (6 bases). Trimming shortened V by 7 bases and J by 0 bases, and 13 bases separated the two germline ends. CDR1 is LNHDA and CDR2 is SQIVND in the germline V gene (reference sequence). CDR3 length: 14 amino acids.

CDR3 amino acids: CASSPLRSPGHGTANYGYTF. CDR3 nucleotides: TGTGCCAGCTCACCATTGCGGTCTCCGGGACACGGCACCGCTAACTATGGCTACACCTTC. The chain joins TRBV18 to TRBJ1-2, with TRBD1 as a possible D gene (6 bases). Germline V gene data show CDR1 as KGHSH and CDR2 as LQKENI. The CDR3 has 20 residues. Trimming stripped 2 bases from V and 0 bases from J, with 25 bases between. Together with reference TRBV18 and TRBJ1-2, the CDR3 gives the full variable domain: NAGVMQNPRHLVRRRGQEARLRCSPMKGHSHVYWYRQLPEEGLKFMVYLQKENIIDESGMPKERFSAEFPKEGPSILRIQQVVRGDSAAYFCASSPLRSPGHGTANYGYTFGSGTRLTVV.

This chain joins TRBV19 and TRBJ2-7; 7 bases align to TRBD2. From germline, CDR1 is LNHDA and CDR2 SQIVND (reference sequence). The CDR3 covers 18 residues. J was trimmed by 2 bases and V by 2 bases; bases with no gene match: 15. The CDR3 loop is CASSIKTSWERFPYEQYF. The CDR3 nucleotides read TGTGCCAGTAGTATAAAGACTAGCTGGGAAAGGTTCCCCTACGAGCAGTACTTC.

The rearrangement joins TRBV9 to TRBJ2-1; D is unresolved. The V gene's germline CDR1 is SGDLS and CDR2 YYNGEE. The CDR3 extends over 16 amino acids. The germline V and J ends were trimmed by 0 bases and 5 bases, with 15 bases remaining between them. DNA for the CDR3: TGTGCCAGCAGCGTAGGAGACGGGTATTCGAACAATGAGCAGTTCTTC. The encoded protein is CASSVGDGYSNNEQFF.

V gene TRBV27 combines with J gene TRBJ1-5; TRBD1 matches 10 bases. Trimming took 6 bases from V and 2 from J; bases not matched to a gene: 4. This CDR3 is 15 amino acids long. Per germline, CDR1 MNHEY and CDR2 SMNVEV (reference sequence). CDR3 loop: CASSPGTGGNQPQHF. In nucleotides, the CDR3 is TGTGCCAGCAGCCCGGGGACAGGGGGCAATCAGCCCCAGCATTTT.